The subject of this entry is one T cell receptor (beta chain). Its antigen is currently unknown. The sample belongs to a study of CD8+CD57+ T cells in acquired aplastic anemia. Across the whole study: The DNA of sorted CD4+ and CD8+ cells averaged roughly 3.2 ug.

Patients who underwent sequencing had shown CD8+CD57+ cell expansion by flow cytometry. Receipt of therapy had not occurred in any patient by the time of blood sampling. Germline-derived CDR1 and CDR2 are SQVTM and ANQGSEA. V was cut by 7 bases and J by 4 bases, with 13 bases left in between. The CDR3 loop spans 12 amino acids. Study-wide results and limits: In common between the patients and the controls were twenty-nine CD8+ CDR3 sequences. Simpson's diversity of CD8+ cells was not significantly different in patients compared with controls.

Profiles of TCR beta VDJ and CDR3 were generated from a genomic DNA template. TCRdb used MiXCR to reprocess the reads, holding one entry per CDR3 protein. The repertoire holds about 240,000 distinct CDR3 sequences, with 40% to 50% as singletons. The sample taken for sequencing was sorted CD4+, CD8+, or CD8+CD57+ T cells (not recorded which) from PBMCs. The chain is built from TRBV29-1 and TRBJ1-1; weak D call: TRBD1 (6 bases). This clonotype was sampled from a human donor with aplastic anemia. CDR3 nucleotides: TGCAGCGGTAGTACAGGGAGCACTGAAGCTTTCTTT. It specifies CSGSTGSTEAFF.